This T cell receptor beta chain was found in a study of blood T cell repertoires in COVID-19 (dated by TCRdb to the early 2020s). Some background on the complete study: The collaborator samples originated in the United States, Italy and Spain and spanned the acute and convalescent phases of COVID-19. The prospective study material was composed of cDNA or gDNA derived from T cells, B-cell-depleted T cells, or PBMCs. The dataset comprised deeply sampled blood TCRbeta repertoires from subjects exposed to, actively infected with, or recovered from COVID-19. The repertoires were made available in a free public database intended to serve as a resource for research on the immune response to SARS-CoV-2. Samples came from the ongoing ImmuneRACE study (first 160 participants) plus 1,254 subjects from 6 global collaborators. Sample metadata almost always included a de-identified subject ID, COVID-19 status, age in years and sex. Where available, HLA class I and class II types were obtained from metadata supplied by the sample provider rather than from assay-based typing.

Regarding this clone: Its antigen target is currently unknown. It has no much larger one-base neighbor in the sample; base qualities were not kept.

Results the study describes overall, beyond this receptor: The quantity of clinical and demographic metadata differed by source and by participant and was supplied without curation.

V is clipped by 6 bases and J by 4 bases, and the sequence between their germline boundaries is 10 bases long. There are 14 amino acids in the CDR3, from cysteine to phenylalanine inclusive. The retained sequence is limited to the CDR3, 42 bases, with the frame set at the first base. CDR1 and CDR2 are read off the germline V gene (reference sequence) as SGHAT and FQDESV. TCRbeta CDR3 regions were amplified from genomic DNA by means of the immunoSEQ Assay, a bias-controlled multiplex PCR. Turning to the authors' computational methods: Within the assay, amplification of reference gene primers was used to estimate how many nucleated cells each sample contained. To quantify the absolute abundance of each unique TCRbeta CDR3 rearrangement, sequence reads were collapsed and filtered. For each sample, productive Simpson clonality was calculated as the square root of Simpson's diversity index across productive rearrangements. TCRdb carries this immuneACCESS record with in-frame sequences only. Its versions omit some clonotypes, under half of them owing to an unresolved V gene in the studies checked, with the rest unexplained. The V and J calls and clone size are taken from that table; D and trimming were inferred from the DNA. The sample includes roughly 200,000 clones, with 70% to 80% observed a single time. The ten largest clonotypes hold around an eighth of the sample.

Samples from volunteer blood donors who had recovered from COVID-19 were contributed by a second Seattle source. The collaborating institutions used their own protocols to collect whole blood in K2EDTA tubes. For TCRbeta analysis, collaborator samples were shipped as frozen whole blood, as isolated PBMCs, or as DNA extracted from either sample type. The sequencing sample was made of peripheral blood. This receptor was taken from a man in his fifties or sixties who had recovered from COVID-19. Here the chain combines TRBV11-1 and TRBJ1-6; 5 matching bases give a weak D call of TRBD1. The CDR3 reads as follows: CASSRQTYNSPLHF. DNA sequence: TGTGCCAGCAGTCGACAGACATATAATTCACCCCTCCACTTT.